Below are 13 T cell receptor beta chains sequenced from a single sample in a study of T-cell reconstitution after alpha-beta-depleted transplantation in children. Unique molecular identifiers were used to barcode this TCRbeta library. TCRdb reprocessed the PCR reads with MiXCR, giving one entry per CDR3 protein. The sample comprises approximately 490,000 distinct CDR3 sequences, roughly a tenth of which are singletons, and roughly 2.1% rests with the top ten. Here the sequenced sample was PBMCs, taken before TCRalphabeta/CD19-depleted stem cell transplant. The receptors shown here come from a child aged 2 to 10 with inherited bone marrow failure, due to receive a stem cell transplant.

In its sample, this clonotype was seen a few times. The chain links TRBV11-2 to TRBJ1-1, with 7 bases fitting TRBD1. Trimming cost V 8 bases and J 11 bases; bases outside gene matches: 11. This CDR3 contains 12 residues. Germline V gene sequence: CDR1 SGHAT, CDR2 FQNNGV. CDR3 region: CASGDSNPAAFF. The DNA of the CDR3 is TGTGCCAGCGGGGACAGCAATCCGGCGGCTTTCTTT.

This clonotype was observed a handful of times. This rearrangement joins TRBV5-6 to TRBJ2-7; D is unclear. Germline V gives CDR1 SGHDT, CDR2 YYEEEE. The CDR3 covers 15 residues. Deletions cut 2 bases from V and 5 bases from J, with 17 bases between. CDR3 nucleotides: TGTGCCAGCAGCTTAATGGTTGTAGCTTCCCACGAGCAGTACTTC. Protein product: CASSLMVVASHEQYF.

Remarks on this clonotype: This clone may be a read error of a much larger clone one base away. The CDR3 nucleotides read TGTGCCAGCAGCTCCAATAGGCTAGCGGGAAATGAGCAGTTCTTC. Its translation is CASSSNRLAGNEQFF. The genes are TRBV4-2 and TRBJ2-1, with 9 bases lining up with TRBD2. Unmatched junction bases numbered 9, after V lost 5 bases and J lost 7 bases. The CDR3 runs to 15 residues. Germline V gives CDR1 LGHNA, CDR2 YNFKEQ.

This clonotype has more than one count but fewer than ten. The chain has TRBV29-1 and TRBJ2-3, with D perhaps given as TRBD1 or TRBD2 (5 bases each). Germline CDR1 reads SQVTM; CDR2 reads ANQGSEA. This CDR3 spans 18 amino acids. Between the trimmed V and J ends, which lost 3 bases and 0 bases, there was a span of 22 bases. The CDR3 protein is CSVDNSGRGRDSTDTQYF. CDR3 bases: TGCAGCGTTGACAATTCGGGACGGGGCCGGGATAGCACAGATACGCAGTATTTT.

This clonotype was detected many times. The CDR3 DNA reads TGTGCCAGCAGTTACCGGGGCGGGTACAATGAGCAGTTCTTC. This codes for CASSYRGGYNEQFF. This sequence joins TRBV6-2 or TRBV6-3 and TRBJ2-1; D might be TRBD1 or TRBD2, each matching 5 bases. Trimming took 2 bases from V and 4 from J, leaving 9 bases between them. This CDR3 comprises 14 residues. In germline, CDR1 is MNHEY, CDR2 SVGEGT.

This clonotype was counted at least ten times. Mismatch with germline at one junction end may stem from a read error. The rearrangement uses TRBV7-2 and TRBJ1-1, with D hard to call. CDR3 length equals 15 residues. Germline CDR1 reads SGHTA; CDR2 reads FQGNSA. CDR3 coding DNA: TGTGTCAGCAGCTTAGGCCGCCGCCTTGACACTGAAGCTTTCTTT. It yields the protein CVSSLGRRLDTEAFF.

This clonotype showed up just a few times. The J gene is TRBJ2-7, the V gene TRBV4-1; 7 bases line up with TRBD2. The germline CDR1 and CDR2 sequences are MGHRA and YSYEKL. The V and J ends lost 0 bases and 3 bases, in that order; junction bases with no gene match: 2. This CDR3 has 14 residues. CDR3 nucleotides: TGCGCCAGCAGCCAAGACCTAGCGGACTACGAGCAGTACTTC. It yields the protein CASSQDLADYEQYF.

This clonotype appeared a few times. The chain uses TRBV7-8 and TRBJ2-7; D is perhaps TRBD2 (6 bases). The ends were cut back, 2 bases at V and 7 bases at J, with 18 bases in the middle. Germline-derived CDR1 and CDR2 are SGHVS and FQNEAQ. The CDR3 is made up of 15 amino acids. CDR3 coding DNA: TGTGCCAGCAGCTTAAGGGGCGGGACCTTCGGGGAGCAGTACTTC. Protein: CASSLRGGTFGEQYF.

A few counts support this clonotype. The chain uses TRBV12-3 or TRBV12-4 and TRBJ2-5; D uncertain. Between the trimmed V and J ends, which lost 4 bases and 4 bases, there was a span of 10 bases. This CDR3 contains 13 residues. The CDR3 sequence is CASSYGGRETQYF. Written as DNA, the CDR3 is TGTGCCAGCAGTTATGGTGGACGAGAGACCCAGTACTTC.

This clonotype was counted at least ten times. The chain couples TRBV3-1 to TRBJ2-1; D is possibly TRBD2 (6 bases). CDR3 length: 17 residues. The ends were cut back, 6 bases at V and 4 bases at J, with 22 bases in the middle. Germline V lookup: CDR1 LGHDT, CDR2 YNNKEL (reference sequence). The CDR3: CASSHLLGGPSYNEQFF. The CDR3 bases are TGTGCCAGCAGTCACCTATTAGGAGGGCCTAGTTACAATGAGCAGTTCTTC.

This clonotype was recorded at least ten times. This chain uses TRBV12-3 or TRBV12-4 with TRBJ2-7, with TRBD2 identical over 8 bases. This CDR3 comprises 14 residues. The J segment lost 2 bases and the V segment lost 6 bases, leaving 6 bases of the junction unmatched. The CDR3 bases are TGTGCCAGCAGCCGGGGGGGGCTTCCCTACGAGCAGTACTTC. It is translated as CASSRGGLPYEQYF.

This clonotype was seen at least ten times. The chain links TRBV20-1 to TRBJ1-1, with 7 positions matching TRBD1. J lost 5 bases, V lost 1 base, and 7 bases had no gene match. This CDR3 region has 14 residues. CDR1 and CDR2 (germline): DFQATT, SNEGSKA (reference sequence). The CDR3 DNA is TGCAGTGCTAGAGCTCAACAGGGGCGGACTGAAGCTTTCTTT. Translated: CSARAQQGRTEAFF.

This clonotype was found many times. The chain employs TRBV7-9 and TRBJ2-1; D gene uncertain. V lost 2 bases to trimming and J lost 7 bases, with 9 bases between them. The CDR3 totals 13 residues. Germline lookup yields CDR1 SEHNR and CDR2 FQNEAQ (reference sequence). DNA for the CDR3: TGTGCCAGCAGCTTACCTAGTAAGAATGAGCAGTTCTTC. Amino acids: CASSLPSKNEQFF.